This TCR beta chain appears in the sequencing data of a study of beta chain features in type 1 diabetes. Findings and caveats of the study: In the patient group, naive, central memory and Treg TCRB repertoires seemed more alike than in the healthy donor group.

Trimming took off 0 bases at V and 4 bases at J, with 12 bases between the two ends. The length of the CDR3 is 15 residues. Germline CDR1 reads MNHEY; CDR2 reads SVGAGI. TCRB transcripts that were expressed got sequenced, as all of the isolated RNA had been reverse transcribed. This table comes from immunoSEQ multiplex PCR, and its TCRdb copy is limited to in-frame clones, with some not included. The sample includes hundreds of thousands of clones, 15% to 19% seen only once; the top ten take about 0.087%. This clone was seen a handful of times. Its matching antigen is unknown. Material: naive CD4+ T cells from blood. V usage is TRBV6-5 and J usage is TRBJ1-1; D uncertain. The clonotype originates from a man younger than 35 in good health. The CDR3 here is CASSYSEALGTEAFF. The CDR3 DNA follows: TGTGCCAGCAGTTACTCAGAAGCTTTGGGCACTGAAGCTTTCTTT.